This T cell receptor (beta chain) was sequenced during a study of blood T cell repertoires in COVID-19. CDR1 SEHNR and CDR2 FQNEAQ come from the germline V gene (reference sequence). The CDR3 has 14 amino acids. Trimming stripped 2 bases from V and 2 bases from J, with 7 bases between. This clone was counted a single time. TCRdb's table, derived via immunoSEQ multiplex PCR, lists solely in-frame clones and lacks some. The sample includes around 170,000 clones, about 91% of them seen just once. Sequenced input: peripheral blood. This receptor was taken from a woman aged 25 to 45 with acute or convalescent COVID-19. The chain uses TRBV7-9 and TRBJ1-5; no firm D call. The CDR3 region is CASSLSGGNQPQHF. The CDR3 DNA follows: TGTGCCAGCAGCTTAAGCGGGGGCAATCAGCCCCAGCATTTT.